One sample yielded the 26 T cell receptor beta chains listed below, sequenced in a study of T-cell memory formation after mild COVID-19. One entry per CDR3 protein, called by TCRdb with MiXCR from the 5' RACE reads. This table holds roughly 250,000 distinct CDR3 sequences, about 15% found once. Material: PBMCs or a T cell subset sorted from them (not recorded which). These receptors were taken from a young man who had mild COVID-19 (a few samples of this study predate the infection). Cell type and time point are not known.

Here the CDR3 reads CASRVGGTLSYEQYF. CDR3 DNA: TGTGCCAGCAGAGTCGGCGGCACGCTCTCCTACGAGCAGTACTTC. The genes are TRBV5-6 and TRBJ2-7; D uncertain. V lost 5 bases to trimming and J lost 0 bases, with 15 bases between them. Germline assignment: CDR1 SGHDT and CDR2 YYEEEE. The CDR3 totals 15 residues.

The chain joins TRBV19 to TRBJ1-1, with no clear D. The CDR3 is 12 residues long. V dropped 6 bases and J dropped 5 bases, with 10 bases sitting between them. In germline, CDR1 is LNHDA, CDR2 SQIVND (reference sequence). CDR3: CASRNQETEAFF. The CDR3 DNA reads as TGTGCCAGTAGGAATCAAGAAACTGAAGCTTTCTTT.

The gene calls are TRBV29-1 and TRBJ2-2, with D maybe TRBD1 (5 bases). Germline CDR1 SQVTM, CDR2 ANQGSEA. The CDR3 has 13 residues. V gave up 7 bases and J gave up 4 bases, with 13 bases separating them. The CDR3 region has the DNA TGCAGCGCCGACAGCACCTCCACCGGGGAGCTGTTTTTT. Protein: CSADSTSTGELFF.

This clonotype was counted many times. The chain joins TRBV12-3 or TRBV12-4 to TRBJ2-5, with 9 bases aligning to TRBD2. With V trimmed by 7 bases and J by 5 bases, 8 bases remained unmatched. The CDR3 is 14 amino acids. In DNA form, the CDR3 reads TGTGCCAGCACCCGGCGGGGGGGCCCGGAGACCCAGTACTTC. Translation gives CASTRRGGPETQYF.

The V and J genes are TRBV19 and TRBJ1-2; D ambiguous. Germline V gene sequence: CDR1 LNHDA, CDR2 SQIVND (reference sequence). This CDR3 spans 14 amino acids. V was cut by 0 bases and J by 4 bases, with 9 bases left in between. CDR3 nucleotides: TGTGCCAGTAGTATAGATCGTTGGGCCTATGGCTACACCTTC. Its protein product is CASSIDRWAYGYTF.

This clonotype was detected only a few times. The DNA for the CDR3 is TGTGCCACCAGCAGAGACTTCTATGGCTACACCTTC. Its protein is CATSRDFYGYTF. The genes are TRBV15 and TRBJ1-2; D gene ambiguous. This CDR3 spans 12 amino acids. V was shortened by 0 bases and J by 4 bases, with 3 bases between the two germline ends. Germline lookup yields CDR1 LNHNV and CDR2 YYDKDF (reference sequence).

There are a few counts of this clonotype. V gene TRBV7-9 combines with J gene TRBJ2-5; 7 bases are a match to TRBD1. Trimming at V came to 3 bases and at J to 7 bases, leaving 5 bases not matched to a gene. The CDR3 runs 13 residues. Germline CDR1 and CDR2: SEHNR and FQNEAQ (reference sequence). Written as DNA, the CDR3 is TGTGCCAGCAGCTTCGAGGGGGCGGGGACCCAGTACTTC. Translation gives CASSFEGAGTQYF.

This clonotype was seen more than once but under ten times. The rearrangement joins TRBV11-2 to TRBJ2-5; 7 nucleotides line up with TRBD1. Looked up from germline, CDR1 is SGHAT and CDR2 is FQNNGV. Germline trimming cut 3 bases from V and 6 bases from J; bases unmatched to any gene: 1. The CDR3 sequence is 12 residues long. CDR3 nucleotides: TGTGCCAGCAGCTTGGGACAGCAGACCCAGTACTTC. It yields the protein CASSLGQQTQYF.

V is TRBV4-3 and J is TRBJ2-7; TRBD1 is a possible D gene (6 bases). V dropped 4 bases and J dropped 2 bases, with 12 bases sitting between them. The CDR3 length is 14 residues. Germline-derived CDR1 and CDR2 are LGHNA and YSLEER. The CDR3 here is CASSRGLGPYEQYF. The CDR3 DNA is TGCGCCAGCAGCCGGGGGCTTGGACCCTACGAGCAGTACTTC.

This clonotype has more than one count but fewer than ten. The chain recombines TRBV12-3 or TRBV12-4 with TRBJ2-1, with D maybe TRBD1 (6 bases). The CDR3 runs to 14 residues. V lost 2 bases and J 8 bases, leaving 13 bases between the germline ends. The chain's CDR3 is CASSLSQGWYEQFF. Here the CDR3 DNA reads TGTGCCAGCAGTTTATCGCAGGGGTGGTATGAGCAGTTCTTC.

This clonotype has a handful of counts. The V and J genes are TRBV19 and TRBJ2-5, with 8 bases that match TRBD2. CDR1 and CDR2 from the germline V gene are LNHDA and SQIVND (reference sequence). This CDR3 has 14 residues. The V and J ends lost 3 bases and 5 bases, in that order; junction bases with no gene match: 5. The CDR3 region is CASSISGVAETQYF. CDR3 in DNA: TGTGCCAGTAGTATTAGCGGGGTGGCGGAGACCCAGTACTTC.

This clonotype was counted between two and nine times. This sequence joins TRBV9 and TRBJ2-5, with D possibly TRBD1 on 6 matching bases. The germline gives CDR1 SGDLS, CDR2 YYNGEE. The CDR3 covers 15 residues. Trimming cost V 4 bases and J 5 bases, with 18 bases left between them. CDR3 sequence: CASSIHPGHGETQYF. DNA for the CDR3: TGTGCCAGCAGCATCCACCCGGGACACGGGGAGACCCAGTACTTC.

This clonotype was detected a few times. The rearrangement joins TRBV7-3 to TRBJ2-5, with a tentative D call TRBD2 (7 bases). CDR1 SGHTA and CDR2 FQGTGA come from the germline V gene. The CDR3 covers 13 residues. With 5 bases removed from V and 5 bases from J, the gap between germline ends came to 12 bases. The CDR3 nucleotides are TGTGCCAGCAGCGGGGGGGCCGGGGAGACCCAGTACTTC. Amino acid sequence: CASSGGAGETQYF.

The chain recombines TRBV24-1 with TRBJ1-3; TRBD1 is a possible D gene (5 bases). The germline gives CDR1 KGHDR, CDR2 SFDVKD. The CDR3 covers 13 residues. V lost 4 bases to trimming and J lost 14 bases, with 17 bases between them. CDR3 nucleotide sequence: TGTGCCACCAGTGAAACCGGGACTCTTAGATTATATTTT. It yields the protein CATSETGTLRLYF.

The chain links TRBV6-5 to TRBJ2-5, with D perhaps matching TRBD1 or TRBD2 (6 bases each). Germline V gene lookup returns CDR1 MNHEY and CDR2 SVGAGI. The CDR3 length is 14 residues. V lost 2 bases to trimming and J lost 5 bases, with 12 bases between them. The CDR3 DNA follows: TGTGCCAGCAGTTACAGGAGGAGGGGGGAGACCCAGTACTTC. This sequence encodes CASSYRRRGETQYF.

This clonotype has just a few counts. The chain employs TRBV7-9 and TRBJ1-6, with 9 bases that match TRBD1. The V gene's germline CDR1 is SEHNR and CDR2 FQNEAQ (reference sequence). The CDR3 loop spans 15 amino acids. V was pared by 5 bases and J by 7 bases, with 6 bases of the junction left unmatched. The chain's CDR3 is CASSPWTGANSPLHF. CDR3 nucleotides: TGTGCCAGCAGCCCGTGGACAGGGGCAAATTCACCCCTCCACTTT. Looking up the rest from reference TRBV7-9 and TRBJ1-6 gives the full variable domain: DTGVSQNPRHKITKRGQNVTFRCDPISEHNRLYWYRQTLGQGPEFLTYFQNEAQLEKSRLLSDRFSAERPKGSFSTLEIQRTEQGDSAMYLCASSPWTGANSPLHFGNGTRLTVT.

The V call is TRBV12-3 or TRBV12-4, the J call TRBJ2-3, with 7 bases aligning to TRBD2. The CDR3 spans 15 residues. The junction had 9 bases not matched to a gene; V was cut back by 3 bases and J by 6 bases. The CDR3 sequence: CASSFRLAVLDTQYF. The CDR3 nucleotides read TGTGCCAGCAGTTTTAGGCTAGCGGTCCTTGATACGCAGTATTTT.

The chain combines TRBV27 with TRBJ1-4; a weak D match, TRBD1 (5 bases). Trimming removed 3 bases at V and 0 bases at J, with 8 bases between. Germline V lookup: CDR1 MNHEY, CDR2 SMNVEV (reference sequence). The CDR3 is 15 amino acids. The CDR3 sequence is CASSLGPTTNEKLFF. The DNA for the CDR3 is TGTGCCAGCAGTTTGGGACCGACAACTAATGAAAAACTGTTTTTT.

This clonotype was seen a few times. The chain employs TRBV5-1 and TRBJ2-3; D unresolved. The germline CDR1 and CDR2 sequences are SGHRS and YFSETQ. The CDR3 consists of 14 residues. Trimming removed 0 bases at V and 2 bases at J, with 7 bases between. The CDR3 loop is CASSLVEVTDTQYF. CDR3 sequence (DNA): TGCGCCAGCAGCTTGGTCGAGGTCACAGATACGCAGTATTTT.

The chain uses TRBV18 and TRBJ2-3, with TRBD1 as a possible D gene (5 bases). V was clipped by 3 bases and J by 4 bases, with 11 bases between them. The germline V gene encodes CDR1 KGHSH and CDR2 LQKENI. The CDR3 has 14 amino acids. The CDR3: CASSPQGSADTQYF. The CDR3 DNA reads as TGTGCCAGCTCACCGCAGGGAAGTGCAGATACGCAGTATTTT.

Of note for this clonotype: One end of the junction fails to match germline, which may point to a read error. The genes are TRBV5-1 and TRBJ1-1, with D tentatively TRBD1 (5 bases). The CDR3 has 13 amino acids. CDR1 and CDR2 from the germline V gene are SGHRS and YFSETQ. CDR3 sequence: CASSSSRDTEDFF. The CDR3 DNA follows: TGCGCCAGCAGCTCTTCCAGGGATACTGAAGATTTCTTT.

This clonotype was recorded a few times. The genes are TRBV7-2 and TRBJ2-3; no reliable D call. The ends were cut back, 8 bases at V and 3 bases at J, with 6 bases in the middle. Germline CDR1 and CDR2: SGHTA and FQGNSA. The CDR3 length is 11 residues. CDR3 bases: TGTGCCAGCGGTATAACAGATACGCAGTATTTT. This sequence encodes CASGITDTQYF.

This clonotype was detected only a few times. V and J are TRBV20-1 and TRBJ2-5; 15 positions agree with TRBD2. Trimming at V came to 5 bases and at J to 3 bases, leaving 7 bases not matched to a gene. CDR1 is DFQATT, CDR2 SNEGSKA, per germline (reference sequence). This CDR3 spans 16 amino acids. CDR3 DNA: TGCAGTGCTGATACCGGGACTAGCGGGGGGAAAGAGACCCAGTACTTC. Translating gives CSADTGTSGGKETQYF.

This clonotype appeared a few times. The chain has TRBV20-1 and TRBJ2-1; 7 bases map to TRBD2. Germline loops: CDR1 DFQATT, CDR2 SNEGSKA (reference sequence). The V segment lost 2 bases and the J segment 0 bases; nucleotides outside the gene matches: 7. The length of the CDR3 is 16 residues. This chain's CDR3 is CSARRGAGSSYNEQFF. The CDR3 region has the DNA TGCAGTGCTAGAAGGGGAGCGGGGAGCTCCTACAATGAGCAGTTCTTC.

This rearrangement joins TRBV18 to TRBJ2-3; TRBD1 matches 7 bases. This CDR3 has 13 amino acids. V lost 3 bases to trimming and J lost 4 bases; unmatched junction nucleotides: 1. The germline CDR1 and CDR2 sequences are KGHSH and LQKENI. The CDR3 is CASSPTGADTQYF. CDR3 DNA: TGTGCCAGCTCACCCACAGGGGCAGATACGCAGTATTTT.

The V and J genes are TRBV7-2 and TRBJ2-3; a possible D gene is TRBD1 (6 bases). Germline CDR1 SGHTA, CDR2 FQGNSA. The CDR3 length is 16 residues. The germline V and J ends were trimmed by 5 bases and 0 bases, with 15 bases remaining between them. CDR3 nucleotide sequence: TGTGCCAGCAGCCTACAGACAGGCGGAAGCACAGATACGCAGTATTTT. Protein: CASSLQTGGSTDTQYF.